A single sample gave rise to the 18 T cell receptor beta chains below, sequenced in a study of shared clonotypes between healthy human individuals. Produced via immunoSEQ multiplex PCR; TCRdb's table is partial and in-frame only. Among fewer than 3 million clones listed, roughly 92% were seen once. Sequencing was performed on naive CD4+ T cells from PBMCs. Subset here: CD45RA+ positively selected. The receptors here all came from a man between 18 and 29 years old in good health. Some clones in this sample may be carry-over from other donors' samples.

This clone showed up just once. This sequence joins TRBV27 and TRBJ2-3; weak D call: TRBD2 (6 bases). There are 13 residues in the CDR3. Trimming removed 6 bases at V and 2 bases at J, with 9 bases between. Germline V lookup: CDR1 MNHEY, CDR2 SMNVEV (reference sequence). In DNA, the CDR3 is TGTGCCAGCAGGGGACTTAACACAGATACGCAGTATTTT. Translating it yields CASRGLNTDTQYF.

Written as DNA, the CDR3 is TGTGCCAGCAGTTTAGTCGGGGGCGCGGCTAGCGGGACTACTTACGAGCAGTACTTC. This codes for CASSLVGGAASGTTYEQYF. The chain combines TRBV28 with TRBJ2-7, with TRBD2 matching over 9 bases. Looked up from germline, CDR1 is MDHEN and CDR2 is SYDVKM. The CDR3 totals 19 residues. V gave up 2 bases and J gave up 4 bases; unmatched junction bases: 18.

In this sample, this clone turned up once. J is TRBJ2-5 and V is TRBV7-9; maybe TRBD2 (5 bases). CDR3 size: 13 residues. In germline, CDR1 is SEHNR, CDR2 FQNEAQ (reference sequence). V shed 7 bases and J shed 1 base, with 10 bases lying between them. CDR3: CASNEGSQETQYF. In DNA, the CDR3 is TGTGCCAGCAACGAGGGAAGCCAAGAGACCCAGTACTTC.

This chain uses TRBV18 with TRBJ2-7; TRBD1 is a possible D gene (6 bases). Deletions cut 1 base from V and 3 bases from J, with 10 bases between. This CDR3 has 14 residues. CDR1 KGHSH and CDR2 LQKENI come from the germline V gene. The CDR3 spells CASSPLQGHYEQYF. DNA for the CDR3: TGTGCCAGCTCACCACTTCAGGGACACTACGAGCAGTACTTC.

This sequence joins TRBV28 and TRBJ2-5; D is undetermined. CDR1 is MDHEN and CDR2 is SYDVKM in the germline V gene. There are 16 residues in the CDR3. Trimming removed 4 bases at V and 1 base at J, with 16 bases between. This CDR3 is CASSSNQGRTQETQYF. In DNA form, the CDR3 reads TGTGCCAGCAGTTCAAACCAAGGACGGACCCAAGAGACCCAGTACTTC.

This clone occurred once. The CDR3 sequence is CASTGDVGTEAFF. In DNA, the CDR3 is TGTGCCAGCACAGGGGACGTCGGCACTGAAGCTTTCTTT. The V gene is TRBV2, the J gene TRBJ1-1, with D perhaps matching TRBD1 (6 bases). The germline V and J ends were trimmed by 7 bases and 4 bases, with 13 bases remaining between them. Germline CDR1 reads SNHLY; CDR2 reads FYNNEI. The CDR3 is 13 residues long.

This clone was seen just once. J is TRBJ2-6 and V is TRBV2; D possibly matches TRBD1 or TRBD2 (5 bases each). Germline loops: CDR1 SNHLY, CDR2 FYNNEI. The CDR3 contains 17 residues. V lost 3 bases and J lost 2, with 14 bases in between. CDR3 loop: CASSEAGTTPGANVLTF. In DNA, the CDR3 is TGTGCCAGCAGTGAGGCCGGGACCACCCCTGGGGCCAACGTCCTGACTTTC.

The chain couples TRBV28 to TRBJ2-5; 8 nucleotides agree with TRBD1. The DNA matches TRBJ2-7 better at its end, which makes the J call doubtful. Germline CDR1 and CDR2: MDHEN and SYDVKM. This CDR3 has 14 amino acids. CDR3 sequence: CASIGQGLSYEQYF. The CDR3 bases are TGTGCCAGCATCGGACAGGGCCTCTCCTACGAGCAGTACTTC.

This clone appeared a single time. The V and J genes are TRBV30 and TRBJ2-1; D remains unclear. Germline V gives CDR1 GTSNPN, CDR2 SVGIG (reference sequence). With 0 bases removed from V and 0 bases from J, the gap between germline ends came to 12 bases. There are 16 residues in the CDR3. CDR3 nucleotides: TGTGCCTGGAGTGTACCCGAAGCCAGCTCCTACAATGAGCAGTTCTTC. Amino acids: CAWSVPEASSYNEQFF. The full variable domain, rest sourced from reference TRBV30 and TRBJ2-1, is SQTIHQWPATLVQPVGSPLSLECTVEGTSNPNLYWYRQAAGRGLQLLFYSVGIGQISSEVPQNLSASRPQDRQFILSSKKLLLSDSGFYLCAWSVPEASSYNEQFFGPGTRLTVL.

This chain links TRBV6-6 with TRBJ2-1; perhaps TRBD2 as D (5 bases). V was pared by 0 bases and J by 4 bases, with 13 bases between. The V gene's germline CDR1 is MNHNY and CDR2 SVGAGI (reference sequence). The CDR3 consists of 16 residues. The CDR3, as DNA: TGTGCCAGCAGTTACTCAAGGAGCGGAGCGTACAATGAGCAGTTCTTC. Translating it yields CASSYSRSGAYNEQFF.

CDR3 bases: TGTGCCAGCAGTTTATGGGACACTGAAGCTTTCTTT. This codes for CASSLWDTEAFF. This rearrangement joins TRBV28 to TRBJ1-1; D uncertain. Trimming removed 0 bases from V and 3 bases from J, with 2 bases in between. Germline CDR1 and CDR2: MDHEN and SYDVKM. The CDR3 is 12 residues long.

The chain employs TRBV28 and TRBJ1-4; no clear D. Trimming pared 2 bases from V and 5 bases from J, leaving 6 bases between. The V gene's germline CDR1 is MDHEN and CDR2 SYDVKM. The CDR3 spans 13 residues. The CDR3 here is CASSLRQNEKLFF. In DNA form, the CDR3 reads TGTGCCAGCAGTTTACGGCAGAATGAAAAACTGTTTTTT.

This clone occurred once. This chain uses TRBV28 with TRBJ1-5; D is perhaps TRBD1 (6 bases). The V and J ends lost 2 bases and 1 base respectively, with 21 bases between them. This CDR3 contains 19 residues. Looked up from germline, CDR1 is MDHEN and CDR2 is SYDVKM. The CDR3 loop is CASSLSRVRGGSSNQPQHF. CDR3 bases: TGTGCCAGCAGTTTAAGTAGGGTCAGGGGAGGTTCGAGCAATCAGCCCCAGCATTTT.

This clone was seen a handful of times. The V gene is TRBV4-3, the J gene TRBJ1-1, with D maybe TRBD1 (6 bases). Germline CDR1 LGHNA, CDR2 YSLEER. V lost 3 bases to trimming and J lost 2 bases, with 13 bases between them. The CDR3 contains 15 residues. In DNA form, the CDR3 reads TGCGCCAGCAGCCACGGACAGTTAACCAACACTGAAGCTTTCTTT. As protein: CASSHGQLTNTEAFF.

J is TRBJ2-2 and V is TRBV7-2; the D gene is possibly TRBD1 (5 bases). Germline V gene lookup returns CDR1 SGHTA and CDR2 FQGNSA. The CDR3 contains 16 residues. V was shortened by 6 bases and J by 4 bases, with 18 bases between the two germline ends. This chain's CDR3 is CASRIGVGPSTGELFF. In DNA, the CDR3 is TGTGCCAGCAGAATAGGGGTTGGACCGAGCACCGGGGAGCTGTTTTTT.

The chain couples TRBV19 to TRBJ2-2; possible D gene TRBD1, 6 bases. Trimming pared 5 bases from V and 5 bases from J, leaving 15 bases between. The CDR3 consists of 15 residues. The germline gives CDR1 LNHDA, CDR2 SQIVND (reference sequence). The CDR3 protein is CASSPREGGTGELFF. CDR3 nucleotide sequence: TGTGCCAGTAGTCCCCGAGAAGGGGGAACCGGGGAGCTGTTTTTT.

For this clone: The sample holds other DNA sequences that translate to the same CDR3. The CDR3 region is CASSLVTDTQYF. The CDR3 DNA reads TGTGCCAGCAGTTTAGTTACAGATACGCAGTATTTT. The chain is built from TRBV28 and TRBJ2-3, with no clear D. Germline V gene data show CDR1 as MDHEN and CDR2 as SYDVKM. This CDR3 spans 12 amino acids. Trimming shortened V by 2 bases and J by 3 bases, and 3 bases separated the two germline ends.

J is TRBJ1-1 and V is TRBV6-1; tentatively, D is TRBD1 (6 bases). The V end lost 8 bases, the J end lost 1 base, and 14 bases lay between the germline ends. This CDR3 has 14 residues. Germline V gene sequence: CDR1 MNHNS, CDR2 SASEGT. CDR3 amino acids: CASVSTGANTEAFF. CDR3 in DNA: TGTGCCAGCGTAAGCACGGGGGCGAACACTGAAGCTTTCTTT.